The 31 T cell receptor beta chains reported below all come from one sample, sequenced in a study of tumour-infiltrating T cells in Burkitt lymphoma. The data were produced by immunoSEQ multiplex PCR, yet TCRdb's version contains in-frame clones alone and is incomplete. The table has around 2,400 clones, roughly 80% seen once. Sequenced input: tumor tissue. These receptors came from a human donor with diffuse large B-cell lymphoma.

This clone occurred once. The V and J genes are TRBV11-1 and TRBJ1-4; TRBD1 might be the D (6 bases). The germline V gene has CDR1 SGHAT and CDR2 FQDESV (reference sequence). The CDR3 totals 14 residues. V was cut by 3 bases and J by 8 bases, with 13 bases left in between. The CDR3, as DNA: TGTGCCAGCAGCTTTGCCAGGGGAAACGAAAAACTGTTTTTT. As protein: CASSFARGNEKLFF.

V is TRBV5-1 and J is TRBJ2-1; tentative D call: TRBD2 (5 bases). The V and J ends lost 2 bases and 4 bases respectively, with 7 bases between them. The CDR3 runs 13 residues. Looked up from germline, CDR1 is SGHRS and CDR2 is YFSETQ. The CDR3 reads CASSLRDYNEQFF. The CDR3 DNA is TGCGCCAGCAGCTTACGGGATTACAATGAGCAGTTCTTC.

This clone was seen a single time. The V and J genes are TRBV11-2 and TRBJ2-1; TRBD2 agrees at 12 bases. V gave up 1 base and J gave up 7 bases; unmatched junction bases: 8. Looked up from germline, CDR1 is SGHAT and CDR2 is FQNNGV. CDR3 length: 17 amino acids. The CDR3 nucleotides read TGTGCCAGCAGCTTAGGGCGACTAGCGGGGGCAGGGAATGAGCAGTTCTTC. Translated: CASSLGRLAGAGNEQFF.

The chain employs TRBV11-2 and TRBJ1-1; D remains unclear. Germline values: CDR1 SGHAT, CDR2 FQNNGV. V lost 5 bases to trimming and J lost 1 base, with 5 bases between them. This CDR3 comprises 12 residues. The chain's CDR3 is CASSRGNTEAFF. The CDR3 nucleotides read TGTGCCAGCAGCCGGGGGAACACTGAAGCTTTCTTT. Combining the CDR3 with reference TRBV11-2 and TRBJ1-1 gives the whole variable domain EAGVAQSPRYKIIEKRQSVAFWCNPISGHATLYWYQQILGQGPKLLIQFQNNGVVDDSQLPKDRFSAERLKGVDSTLKIQPAKLEDSAVYLCASSRGNTEAFFGQGTRLTVV.

The genes are TRBV4-1 and TRBJ2-3, with 12 bases matching TRBD1. Germline loops: CDR1 MGHRA, CDR2 YSYEKL. Trimming at V came to 3 bases and at J to 5 bases, leaving 12 bases not matched to a gene. This CDR3 has 18 amino acids. CDR3: CASSHPSRDRGPGDTQYF. CDR3 DNA sequence: TGCGCCAGCAGCCATCCCTCCCGGGACAGGGGGCCAGGAGATACGCAGTATTTT.

The chain recombines TRBV6-1 with TRBJ1-6, with 12 bases identical to TRBD1. Losses at the gene ends were 4 bases for V and 12 bases for J; bases not matched to a gene: 10. This CDR3 has 16 residues. Germline V CDR1 and CDR2: MNHNS, SASEGT. The CDR3 spells CASSARTGQGAKPLHF. CDR3 DNA sequence: TGTGCCAGCAGTGCAAGGACGGGACAGGGGGCCAAACCCCTCCACTTT.

This clone was seen only a few times. The J gene is TRBJ2-7, the V gene TRBV10-1; D is ambiguous. The CDR3 has 12 residues. Per germline, CDR1 WNHNN and CDR2 SYGVQD (reference sequence). Trimming removed 10 bases from V and 0 bases from J, with 10 bases in between. As DNA, the CDR3 is TGCGCCACCCCGGACGACTCCTACGAGCAGTACTTC. This encodes CATPDDSYEQYF.

This clone has just one count. The rearrangement uses TRBV5-1 and TRBJ2-1; 8 bases map to TRBD1. V lost 0 bases to trimming and J lost 2 bases; unmatched junction nucleotides: 1. This CDR3 is 15 amino acids long. Per germline, CDR1 SGHRS and CDR2 YFSETQ. CDR3: CASSLGQGTYNEQFF. The CDR3 bases are TGCGCCAGCAGCTTGGGACAGGGGACCTACAATGAGCAGTTCTTC.

The chain employs TRBV19 and TRBJ1-5; D may be TRBD1 (6 bases). Trimming stripped 5 bases from V and 3 bases from J, with 17 bases between. This CDR3 contains 16 residues. The V gene's germline CDR1 is LNHDA and CDR2 SQIVND (reference sequence). CDR3 sequence (DNA): TGTGCCAGTAGTCCGGACACAGGGAGAAACAATCAGCCCCAGCATTTT. Its protein is CASSPDTGRNNQPQHF.

The gene calls are TRBV29-1 and TRBJ1-2, with 7 bases matching TRBD1. Germline V gives CDR1 SQVTM, CDR2 ANQGSEA. CDR3 length: 12 residues. J was trimmed by 6 bases and V by 7 bases; bases with no gene match: 8. The chain's CDR3 is CSARDSRDGYTF. The CDR3 DNA is TGCAGCGCTCGGGACAGTCGGGATGGCTACACCTTC.

The CDR3 spells CASGLVTLTGSYSNQPQHF. DNA for the CDR3: TGTGCTAGTGGTTTGGTAACCTTGACAGGGAGCTATAGCAATCAGCCCCAGCATTTT. The rearrangement uses TRBV12-5 and TRBJ1-5; TRBD1 matches at 7 bases. The CDR3 sequence is 19 residues long. The germline CDR1 and CDR2 sequences are LGHNT and FRNRAP. Losses at the gene ends were 0 bases for V and 0 bases for J; bases not matched to a gene: 11.

The V and J genes are TRBV29-1 and TRBJ1-1; 7 bases agree with TRBD1. CDR3 length equals 14 residues. From germline, CDR1 is SQVTM and CDR2 ANQGSEA. Trimming took 7 bases from V and 0 from J; bases not matched to a gene: 8. This chain's CDR3 is CSAWDSWMNTEAFF. The CDR3 bases are TGCAGCGCTTGGGACAGCTGGATGAACACTGAAGCTTTCTTT.

The V call is TRBV6-6, the J call TRBJ1-1, with D possibly matching TRBD1 (5 bases). The CDR3 contains 14 residues. With 6 bases removed from V and 1 base from J, the gap between germline ends came to 12 bases. Germline values: CDR1 MNHNY, CDR2 SVGAGI (reference sequence). CDR3 amino acids: CASRPGGQNTEAFF. CDR3 coding DNA: TGTGCCAGCAGGCCGGGGGGTCAGAACACTGAAGCTTTCTTT.

The V gene is TRBV6-5, the J gene TRBJ2-7; 10 nucleotides agree with TRBD1. The J segment lost 4 bases and the V segment lost 6 bases, leaving 6 bases of the junction unmatched. Germline V lookup: CDR1 MNHEY, CDR2 SVGAGI. The CDR3 has 14 amino acids. In nucleotides, the CDR3 is TGTGCCAGCAGGACGCCGGGACAGGGGTACGAGCAGTACTTC. As protein: CASRTPGQGYEQYF.

Written as DNA, the CDR3 is TGTGCCTGGAGTCGAGGGGGGGACACTGAAGCTTTCTTT. It codes for CAWSRGGDTEAFF. The chain uses TRBV30 and TRBJ1-1, with a weak D call TRBD1 (6 bases). Germline V gene sequence: CDR1 GTSNPN, CDR2 SVGIG (reference sequence). V lost 2 bases and J lost 3, with 10 bases in between. The CDR3 is 13 residues long.

The genes are TRBV2 and TRBJ1-3, with D possibly TRBD1 on 5 matching bases. Germline V gives CDR1 SNHLY, CDR2 FYNNEI. V was cut by 6 bases and J by 0 bases, with 18 bases left in between. CDR3 length: 17 amino acids. CDR3 region: CASRIGRATSSGNTIYF. CDR3 in DNA: TGTGCCAGCAGGATAGGCAGGGCCACTTCCTCTGGAAACACCATATATTTT.

The J gene is TRBJ2-7, the V gene TRBV6-1; TRBD1 is a possible D gene (5 bases). Trimming left V 4 bases short and J 2 bases short, with 9 bases between. This CDR3 is built from 13 residues. Germline V CDR1 and CDR2: MNHNS, SASEGT. Here the CDR3 reads CASSARGTYEQYF. The CDR3 nucleotides read TGTGCCAGCAGTGCAAGGGGCACCTACGAGCAGTACTTC.

The chain has TRBV5-1 and TRBJ2-2; D not certain. The ends were cut back, 5 bases at V and 6 bases at J, with 17 bases in the middle. Germline lookup yields CDR1 SGHRS and CDR2 YFSETQ. The CDR3 length is 15 residues. CDR3 nucleotide sequence: TGCGCCAGCAGAGTGGAACTCTGGTCGGCCGGGGAGCTGTTTTTT. This sequence encodes CASRVELWSAGELFF.

V gene TRBV30 combines with J gene TRBJ1-1; 8 bases are a match to TRBD1. The CDR3 extends over 15 amino acids. CDR1 is GTSNPN and CDR2 is SVGIG in the germline V gene (reference sequence). V lost 0 bases, J lost 1 base, and 4 bases stayed unmatched. CDR3 DNA sequence: TGTGCCTGGAGTGTTGGGGACAGGCGGAACACTGAAGCTTTCTTT. Its protein is CAWSVGDRRNTEAFF.

The V and J genes are TRBV4-1 and TRBJ1-5; 9 bases map to TRBD1. The V segment lost 1 base and the J segment 6 bases; nucleotides outside the gene matches: 7. The CDR3 runs 16 residues. Germline CDR1 reads MGHRA; CDR2 reads YSYEKL. The CDR3: CASSQGGQGIIQPQHF. In nucleotides, the CDR3 is TGCGCCAGCAGCCAAGGAGGACAGGGGATTATTCAGCCCCAGCATTTT.

The chain links TRBV2 to TRBJ2-2; unclear D gene. V lost 5 bases to trimming and J lost 0 bases, with 7 bases between them. Germline CDR1 and CDR2: SNHLY and FYNNEI. This CDR3 is 14 amino acids long. The DNA of the CDR3 is TGTGCCAGCAGTACGGAATCGAACACCGGGGAGCTGTTTTTT. It codes for CASSTESNTGELFF. Filled out from reference TRBV2 and TRBJ2-2, the complete variable domain reads EPEVTQTPSHQVTQMGQEVILRCVPISNHLYFYWYRQILGQKVEFLVSFYNNEISEKSEIFDDQFSVERPDGSNFTLKIRSTKLEDSAMYFCASSTESNTGELFFGEGSRLTVL.

This chain uses TRBV6-5 with TRBJ1-6; D ambiguous. Deletions cut 0 bases from V and 4 bases from J, with 1 base between. This CDR3 is 13 amino acids long. Germline loops: CDR1 MNHEY, CDR2 SVGAGI. CDR3 coding DNA: TGTGCCAGCAGTTACTCGTATAATTCACCCCTCCACTTT. Translating it yields CASSYSYNSPLHF.

The V gene is TRBV4-1, the J gene TRBJ2-7; D remains unclear. Trimming cost V 0 bases and J 3 bases, with 0 bases left between them. The CDR3 runs to 11 residues. Germline V gives CDR1 MGHRA, CDR2 YSYEKL. The CDR3 DNA sequence: TGCGCCAGCAGCCAAGACTACGAGCAGTACTTC. This encodes CASSQDYEQYF.

This clone has only a few counts. The chain employs TRBV5-1 and TRBJ2-1, with a weak D call TRBD1 (6 bases). CDR1 and CDR2 from the germline V gene are SGHRS and YFSETQ. The CDR3 sequence is 15 residues long. V was cut by 0 bases and J by 9 bases, with 16 bases left in between. In nucleotides, the CDR3 is TGCGCCAGCAGCTTGGCGGGGCAGGGGAAAGGTGAGCAGTTCTTC. Encoded protein: CASSLAGQGKGEQFF.

The rearrangement links TRBV11-3 to TRBJ2-2, with TRBD1 matching 7 bases. The trim removed 5 bases at V and 2 bases at J, leaving 5 bases unmatched. CDR3 length: 15 residues. Germline loops: CDR1 SGHNT, CDR2 YENEEA. The chain's CDR3 is CASSPRDRNTGELFF. The CDR3 DNA follows: TGTGCCAGCAGCCCCCGGGACAGAAACACCGGGGAGCTGTTTTTT.

The J gene is TRBJ2-1, the V gene TRBV4-3; D gene uncertain. The CDR3 totals 15 residues. Trimming stripped 1 base from V and 4 bases from J, with 11 bases between. Germline CDR1 LGHNA, CDR2 YSLEER. The CDR3 region has the DNA TGCGCCAGCAGCCAAGGGCTGTTTGAGTACAATGAGCAGTTCTTC. Its translation is CASSQGLFEYNEQFF.

In this sample, this clone turned up a few times. The rearrangement links TRBV7-2 to TRBJ1-1; tentatively, D is TRBD1 (5 bases). The CDR3 is 13 amino acids. V was trimmed by 5 bases and J by 5 bases, leaving 12 bases between them. Germline CDR1 SGHTA, CDR2 FQGNSA. CDR3 DNA sequence: TGTGCCAGCAGCCGCCAGGGTGCGACTGAAGCTTTCTTT. Protein product: CASSRQGATEAFF.

This chain joins TRBV4-1 and TRBJ1-5; no clear D. V was trimmed by 3 bases and J by 5 bases, leaving 8 bases between them. The CDR3 consists of 13 residues. Germline-derived CDR1 and CDR2 are MGHRA and YSYEKL. The CDR3 nucleotides read TGCGCCAGCAGCCATCAGGCAGATCAGCCCCAGCATTTT. This codes for CASSHQADQPQHF.

The genes are TRBV19 and TRBJ1-3, with 11 bases identical to TRBD1. The CDR3 length is 16 residues. Germline trimming cut 1 base from V and 4 bases from J; bases unmatched to any gene: 3. In germline, CDR1 is LNHDA, CDR2 SQIVND (reference sequence). CDR3 in DNA: TGTGCCAGTAGTATAGGGACAGGGGGCGCCGGAAACACCATATATTTT. This codes for CASSIGTGGAGNTIYF.

This clone was seen just once. This chain connects TRBV19 to TRBJ1-4, with 7 positions matching TRBD1. The germline gives CDR1 LNHDA, CDR2 SQIVND (reference sequence). The CDR3 runs to 16 residues. V trimming: 10 bases; J trimming: 5 bases; junction bases outside the gene matches: 16. The CDR3 nucleotides read TGTGCCACCAGACAGGGTATGGCGCTAAAGAATGAAAAACTGTTTTTT. Its protein product is CATRQGMALKNEKLFF.

CDR3 DNA: TGTGCCTGGAGTGTAGTAAAGGGTTTGTACTTC. Translation gives CAWSVVKGLYF. J is TRBJ2-5 and V is TRBV30, with D unclear. The CDR3 runs 11 residues. Between the trimmed V and J ends, which lost 0 bases and 13 bases, there was a span of 12 bases. The germline V gene encodes CDR1 GTSNPN and CDR2 SVGIG (reference sequence).